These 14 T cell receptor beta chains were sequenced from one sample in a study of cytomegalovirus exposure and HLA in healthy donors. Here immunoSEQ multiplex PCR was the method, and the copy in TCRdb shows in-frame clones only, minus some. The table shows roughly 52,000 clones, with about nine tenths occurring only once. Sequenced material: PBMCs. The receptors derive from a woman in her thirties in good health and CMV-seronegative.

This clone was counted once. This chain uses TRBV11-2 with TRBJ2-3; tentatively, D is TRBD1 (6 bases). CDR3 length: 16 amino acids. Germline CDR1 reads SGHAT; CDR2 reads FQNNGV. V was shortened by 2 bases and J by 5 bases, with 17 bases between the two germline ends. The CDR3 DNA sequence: TGTGCCAGCAGCTTACAATCGTCTAGCAGGGGAGATACGCAGTATTTT. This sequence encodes CASSLQSSSRGDTQYF.

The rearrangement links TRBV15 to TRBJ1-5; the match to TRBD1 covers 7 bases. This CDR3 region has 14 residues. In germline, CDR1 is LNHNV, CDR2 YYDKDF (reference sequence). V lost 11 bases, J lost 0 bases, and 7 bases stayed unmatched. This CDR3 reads CAVGTANSNQPQHF. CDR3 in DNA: TGTGCCGTCGGGACAGCAAATAGCAATCAGCCCCAGCATTTT.

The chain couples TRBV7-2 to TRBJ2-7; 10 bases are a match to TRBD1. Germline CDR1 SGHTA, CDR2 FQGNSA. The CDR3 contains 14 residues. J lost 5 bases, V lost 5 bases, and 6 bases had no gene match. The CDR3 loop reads CASSPGQGYHEQYF. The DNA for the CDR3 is TGTGCCAGCAGCCCGGGACAGGGGTACCACGAGCAGTACTTC.

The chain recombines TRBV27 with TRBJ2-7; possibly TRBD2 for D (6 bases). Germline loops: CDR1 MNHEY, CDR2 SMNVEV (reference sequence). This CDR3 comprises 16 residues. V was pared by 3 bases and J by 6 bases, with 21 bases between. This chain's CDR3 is CASSFARSGGKAEQYF. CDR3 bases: TGTGCCAGCAGTTTTGCTAGGTCGGGCGGGAAAGCCGAGCAGTACTTC.

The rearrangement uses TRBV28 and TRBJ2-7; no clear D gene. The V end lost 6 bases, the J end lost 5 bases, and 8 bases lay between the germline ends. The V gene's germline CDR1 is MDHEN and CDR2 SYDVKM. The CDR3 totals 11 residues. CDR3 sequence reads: CASRSVDEQYF. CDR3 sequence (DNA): TGTGCCAGCAGGTCAGTCGACGAGCAGTACTTC.

The CDR3 spells CASSKDLAGVGTGELFF. The CDR3, as DNA: TGTGCCAGCAGTAAAGACCTAGCGGGAGTAGGTACCGGGGAGCTGTTTTTT. The rearrangement joins TRBV28 to TRBJ2-2, with 10 bases identical to TRBD2. The CDR3 is 17 amino acids. V gave up 5 bases and J gave up 5 bases; unmatched junction bases: 11. Germline assignment: CDR1 MDHEN and CDR2 SYDVKM.

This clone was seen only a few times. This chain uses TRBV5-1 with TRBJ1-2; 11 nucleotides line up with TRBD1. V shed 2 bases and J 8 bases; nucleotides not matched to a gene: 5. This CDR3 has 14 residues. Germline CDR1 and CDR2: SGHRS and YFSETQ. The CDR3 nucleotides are TGCGCCAGCAGCTTTGGACAGGGGGCTGGCGGCTACACCTTC. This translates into CASSFGQGAGGYTF.

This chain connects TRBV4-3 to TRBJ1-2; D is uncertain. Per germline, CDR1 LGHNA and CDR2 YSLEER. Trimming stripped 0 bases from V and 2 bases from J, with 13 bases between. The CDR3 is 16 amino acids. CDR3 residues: CASSQETPTENYGYTF. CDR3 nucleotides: TGCGCCAGCAGCCAAGAAACTCCCACAGAAAACTATGGCTACACCTTC.

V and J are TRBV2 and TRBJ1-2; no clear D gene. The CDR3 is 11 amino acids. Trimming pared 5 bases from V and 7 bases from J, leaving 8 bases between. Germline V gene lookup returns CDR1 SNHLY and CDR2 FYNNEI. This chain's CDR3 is CASSPVGGYTF. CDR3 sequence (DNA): TGTGCCAGCAGTCCGGTCGGTGGCTACACCTTC.

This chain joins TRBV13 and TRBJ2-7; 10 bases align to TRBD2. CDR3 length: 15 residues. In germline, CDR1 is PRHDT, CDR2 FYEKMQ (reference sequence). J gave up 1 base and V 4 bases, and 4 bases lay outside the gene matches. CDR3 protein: CASSSSGSPSYEQYF. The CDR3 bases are TGTGCCAGCAGCTCTAGCGGGAGCCCTTCCTACGAGCAGTACTTC.

The CDR3 DNA follows: TGTGCCAGCAGCTTCTCAGATACGCAGTATTTT. Amino acid sequence: CASSFSDTQYF. The chain links TRBV11-3 to TRBJ2-3; no definite D call. This CDR3 has 11 residues. V was clipped by 3 bases and J by 4 bases, with 2 bases between them. Germline-derived CDR1 and CDR2 are SGHNT and YENEEA.

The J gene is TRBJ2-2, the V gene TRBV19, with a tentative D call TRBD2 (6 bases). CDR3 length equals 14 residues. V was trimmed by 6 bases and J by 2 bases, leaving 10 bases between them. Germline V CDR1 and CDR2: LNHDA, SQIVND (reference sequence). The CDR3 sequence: CASSPTSNTGELFF. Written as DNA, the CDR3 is TGTGCCAGTAGCCCTACTAGCAACACCGGGGAGCTGTTTTTT.

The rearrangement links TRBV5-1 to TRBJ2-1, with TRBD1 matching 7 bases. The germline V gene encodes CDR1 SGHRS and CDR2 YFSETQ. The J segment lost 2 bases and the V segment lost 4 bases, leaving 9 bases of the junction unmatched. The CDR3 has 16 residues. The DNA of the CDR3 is TGCGCCAGCAGCCACCTAGACAGGGTACCCTACAATGAGCAGTTCTTC. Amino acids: CASSHLDRVPYNEQFF.

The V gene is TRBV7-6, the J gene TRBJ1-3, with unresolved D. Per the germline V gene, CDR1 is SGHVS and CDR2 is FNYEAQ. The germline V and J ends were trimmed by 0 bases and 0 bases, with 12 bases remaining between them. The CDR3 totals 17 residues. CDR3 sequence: CASSLARAASSGNTIYF. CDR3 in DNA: TGTGCCAGCAGCTTAGCGCGGGCCGCCAGCTCTGGAAACACCATATATTTT.